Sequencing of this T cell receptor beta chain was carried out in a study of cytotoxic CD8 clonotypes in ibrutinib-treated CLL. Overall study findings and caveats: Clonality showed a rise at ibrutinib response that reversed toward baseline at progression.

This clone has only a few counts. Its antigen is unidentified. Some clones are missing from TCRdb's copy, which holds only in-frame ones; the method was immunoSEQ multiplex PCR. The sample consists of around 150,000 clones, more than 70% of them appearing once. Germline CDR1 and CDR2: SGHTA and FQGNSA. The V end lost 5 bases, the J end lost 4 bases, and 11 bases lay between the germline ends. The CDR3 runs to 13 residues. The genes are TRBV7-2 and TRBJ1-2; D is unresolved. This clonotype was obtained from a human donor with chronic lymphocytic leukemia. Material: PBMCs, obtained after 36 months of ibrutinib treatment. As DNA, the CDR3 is TGTGCCAGCAGCCCCGAGCGGTTCTATGGCTACACCTTC. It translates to CASSPERFYGYTF.